Within the sample, the clone carrying this T cell receptor (beta chain) is medium-sized (0.01 to 0.1%). The sample belongs to a study of metastatic and nonmetastatic thyroid tumors. TCRdb re-called the PCR reads through MiXCR. The sample lists some 29,000 clones, over 15% occurring once. Patients were all untreated before their thyroid surgery. Germline V CDR1 and CDR2: MNHNS, SASEGT. This CDR3 is built from 17 residues. Germline trimming cut 5 bases from V and 8 bases from J; bases unmatched to any gene: 10. The sequenced sample was blood. The sequence was collected from a female donor with papillary thyroid cancer or a benign thyroid nodule (not recorded which). Some clones in this sample may be carry-over from other donors' samples. The V and J genes are TRBV6-1 and TRBJ1-6; 12 bases match TRBD1. The CDR3 spells CASSTGTGGAGDSPLHF. The CDR3 DNA sequence: TGTGCCAGCAGTACCGGGACAGGGGGCGCCGGGGATTCACCCCTCCACTTT.